The 22 T cell receptor beta chains below come from one sample, sequenced in a study of blood T cell repertoires in COVID-19. Measured with immunoSEQ multiplex PCR; TCRdb has only the in-frame clones, and not every one. The sample holds approximately 350,000 clones; 70% to 90% are singletons and the top ten take over 1%. The sample was peripheral blood. Receptors originate from a man aged 40-49 years with acute or convalescent COVID-19.

This chain connects TRBV18 to TRBJ1-1, with D unresolved. There are 17 residues in the CDR3. Germline CDR1 reads KGHSH; CDR2 reads LQKENI. The ends were cut back, 3 bases at V and 0 bases at J, with 17 bases in the middle. The chain's CDR3 is CASSPGGMGIMNTEAFF. CDR3 nucleotides: TGTGCCAGCTCACCGGGCGGGATGGGGATCATGAACACTGAAGCTTTCTTT.

This clone was seen only once. The genes are TRBV6-5 and TRBJ1-2, with a tentative D call TRBD1 (6 bases). The germline gives CDR1 MNHEY, CDR2 SVGAGI. V was trimmed by 11 bases and J by 6 bases, leaving 19 bases between them. This CDR3 comprises 13 residues. Here the CDR3 DNA reads TGTGCCGGCGCGGTCAGGGGATCGAATGGCTACACCTTC. Amino acids: CAGAVRGSNGYTF.

This chain uses TRBV30 with TRBJ1-1; perhaps TRBD1 as D (6 bases). Germline V gene data show CDR1 as GTSNPN and CDR2 as SVGIG (reference sequence). V was shortened by 0 bases and J by 1 base, with 9 bases between the two germline ends. The CDR3 spans 14 residues. Written as DNA, the CDR3 is TGTGCCTGGAGTGTACAGGGAGCGAACACTGAAGCTTTCTTT. The encoded protein is CAWSVQGANTEAFF.

CDR3 in DNA: TGTGCCAGCAGGGTTCAGGGGGCCTCCTACGAGCAGTACTTC. Amino acid sequence: CASRVQGASYEQYF. The rearrangement joins TRBV2 to TRBJ2-7; 8 positions match TRBD1. The CDR3 runs to 14 residues. From germline, CDR1 is SNHLY and CDR2 FYNNEI. V lost 6 bases and J lost 0; bases outside the gene matches: 4.

This chain connects TRBV28 to TRBJ2-1; D may be TRBD1 (6 bases). Germline lookup yields CDR1 MDHEN and CDR2 SYDVKM. The CDR3 has 15 amino acids. Between the trimmed V and J ends, which lost 4 bases and 5 bases, there was a span of 15 bases. The CDR3 is CASSSPRGGNNEQFF. CDR3 DNA: TGTGCCAGCAGTTCCCCCAGGGGTGGGAACAATGAGCAGTTCTTC.

The chain has TRBV7-9 and TRBJ1-5, with a possible D match to TRBD1 (5 bases). With 5 bases removed from V and 11 bases from J, the gap between germline ends came to 19 bases. This CDR3 spans 14 amino acids. Germline assignment: CDR1 SEHNR and CDR2 FQNEAQ (reference sequence). The CDR3 DNA follows: TGTGCCAGCAGCCGACCCGGGGGTTCTGAAACCCAGCATTTT. Protein sequence: CASSRPGGSETQHF.

The rearrangement uses TRBV6-1 and TRBJ1-1, with 7 bases identical to TRBD1. The CDR3 runs to 14 residues. V trimming: 5 bases; J trimming: 6 bases; junction bases outside the gene matches: 9. CDR1 is MNHNS, CDR2 SASEGT, per germline. The CDR3 loop is CASSRIGQAAEAFF. In DNA, the CDR3 is TGTGCCAGCAGTCGGATTGGACAGGCCGCTGAAGCTTTCTTT.

This clone came up once. The chain carries TRBV19 and TRBJ2-7; TRBD2 matches 7 bases. The CDR3 is 14 residues long. Germline V lookup: CDR1 LNHDA, CDR2 SQIVND (reference sequence). Unmatched junction bases numbered 3, after V lost 4 bases and J lost 0 bases. The CDR3 region is CASSTSGDSYEQYF. Here the CDR3 DNA reads TGTGCCAGTAGTACTAGCGGAGACTCCTACGAGCAGTACTTC.

In its sample, this clone was seen a few times. The gene calls are TRBV19 and TRBJ1-4; possibly TRBD1 for D (6 bases). This CDR3 comprises 15 residues. V was pared by 5 bases and J by 10 bases, with 20 bases between. CDR1 and CDR2 (germline): LNHDA, SQIVND (reference sequence). Here the CDR3 reads CASSPPPDSAGKLFF. The CDR3 DNA is TGTGCCAGTAGTCCACCTCCGGACAGCGCAGGAAAACTGTTTTTT.

DNA of the CDR3: TGTGCCAGCAGCTTTGAGGGGAGGACGCGCACAGATACGCAGTATTTT. This gives the protein CASSFEGRTRTDTQYF. The V gene is TRBV11-2, the J gene TRBJ2-3; D may be TRBD2 (6 bases). Trimming took off 3 bases at V and 1 base at J, with 14 bases between the two ends. Germline CDR1 reads SGHAT; CDR2 reads FQNNGV. This CDR3 spans 16 amino acids.

V gene TRBV5-1 combines with J gene TRBJ2-3; no definite D call. The CDR3 is 15 residues long. Germline CDR1 reads SGHRS; CDR2 reads YFSETQ. Trimming stripped 0 bases from V and 2 bases from J, with 10 bases between. CDR3 sequence: CASSLGAADTDTQYF. CDR3 in DNA: TGCGCCAGCAGCTTGGGTGCGGCGGACACAGATACGCAGTATTTT.

The V gene is TRBV7-8, the J gene TRBJ2-7, with 9 bases lining up with TRBD2. Trimming cost V 4 bases and J 3 bases; bases outside gene matches: 10. Germline CDR1 reads SGHVS; CDR2 reads FQNEAQ. This CDR3 comprises 16 residues. The CDR3 here is CASSSRGGGVFYEQYF. The DNA of the CDR3 is TGTGCCAGCAGCTCCCGCGGGGGGGGCGTCTTCTACGAGCAGTACTTC.

The gene calls are TRBV9 and TRBJ2-1; 7 nucleotides match TRBD1. The germline gives CDR1 SGDLS, CDR2 YYNGEE. CDR3 size: 15 residues. V was pared by 1 base and J by 10 bases, with 11 bases of the junction left unmatched. The CDR3 nucleotides read TGTGCCAGCAGCGTATTCACAGGGGCTGGGGGCGAGCAGTTCTTC. Translating it yields CASSVFTGAGGEQFF.

The chain recombines TRBV10-3 with TRBJ2-4; 7 bases map to TRBD1. The CDR3 has 15 amino acids. Germline CDR1 reads ENHRY; CDR2 reads SYGVKD. J was trimmed by 9 bases and V by 0 bases; bases with no gene match: 8. The CDR3 DNA reads as TGTGCCATCAGTGAGTCCTGGGGACAGTCTTCCATTCAGTACTTC. Protein sequence: CAISESWGQSSIQYF.

The chain combines TRBV9 with TRBJ2-3, with a weak D call TRBD2 (5 bases). Germline CDR1 reads SGDLS; CDR2 reads YYNGEE. V was pared by 3 bases and J by 2 bases, with 10 bases between. The CDR3 contains 14 residues. The CDR3 loop reads CASSARENTDTQYF. In DNA form, the CDR3 reads TGTGCCAGCAGCGCCCGGGAAAACACAGATACGCAGTATTTT.

The V gene is TRBV21-1, the J gene TRBJ2-1; the table's TRBD2 call for D was not verified on the DNA. TRBV21-1 is a pseudogene. CDR3 length equals 19 residues. The CDR3, as DNA: TGTGCCAGCAGCAAAGCAGGGGGGGCTAGTTGTCCAGTCGACAATGAGCAGTTCTTC. Translation: CASSKAGGASCPVDNEQFF.

The chain combines TRBV19 with TRBJ1-2; 8 bases line up with TRBD1. Per germline, CDR1 LNHDA and CDR2 SQIVND (reference sequence). Germline trimming cut 7 bases from V and 2 bases from J; bases unmatched to any gene: 6. This CDR3 is 14 amino acids long. The CDR3 protein is CASIPQGGNYGYTF. CDR3 in DNA: TGTGCCAGTATACCACAGGGGGGAAACTATGGCTACACCTTC.

The J gene is TRBJ1-1, the V gene TRBV11-2, with D perhaps TRBD1 (6 bases). Germline-derived CDR1 and CDR2 are SGHAT and FQNNGV. The CDR3 is 13 residues long. Deletions cut 3 bases from V and 2 bases from J, with 7 bases between. For the CDR3, the DNA is TGTGCCAGCAGCTTGGGGGCTAACACTGAAGCTTTCTTT. Amino acids: CASSLGANTEAFF. The full variable domain, completed using reference TRBV11-2 and TRBJ1-1, is EAGVAQSPRYKIIEKRQSVAFWCNPISGHATLYWYQQILGQGPKLLIQFQNNGVVDDSQLPKDRFSAERLKGVDSTLKIQPAKLEDSAVYLCASSLGANTEAFFGQGTRLTVV.

The chain recombines TRBV15 with TRBJ1-5; possible D gene TRBD1, 6 bases. This CDR3 spans 13 amino acids. V was clipped by 11 bases and J by 1 base, with 12 bases between them. The germline V gene encodes CDR1 LNHNV and CDR2 YYDKDF (reference sequence). The chain's CDR3 is CAAGAESNQPQHF. For the CDR3, the DNA is TGTGCCGCGGGGGCAGAAAGCAATCAGCCCCAGCATTTT. The full variable domain, with the rest looked up from reference TRBV15 and TRBJ1-5, is DAMVIQNPRYQVTQFGKPVTLSCSQTLNHNVMYWYQQKSSQAPKLLFHYYDKDFNNEADTPDNFQSRRPNTSFCFLDIRSPGLGDTAMYLCAAGAESNQPQHFGDGTRLSIL.

The chain uses TRBV25-1 and TRBJ1-2; TRBD1 matches at 11 bases. The CDR3 loop spans 16 amino acids. Losses at the gene ends were 5 bases for V and 8 bases for J; bases not matched to a gene: 13. The germline V gene encodes CDR1 MGHDK and CDR2 SYGVNS. The CDR3 DNA follows: TGTGCCAGCAGTAAAAAGTTTGGACAGGGGGCTCTCGGCTACACCTTC. The encoded protein is CASSKKFGQGALGYTF.

This rearrangement joins TRBV18 to TRBJ1-2; TRBD1 agrees at 10 bases. V lost 3 bases and J lost 4; bases outside the gene matches: 2. Germline lookup yields CDR1 KGHSH and CDR2 LQKENI. This CDR3 is 14 amino acids long. CDR3 coding DNA: TGTGCCAGCTCACCGGGACAGGGGCCCTATGGCTACACCTTC. Its protein is CASSPGQGPYGYTF.

V is TRBV4-1 and J is TRBJ2-7; D is undetermined. This CDR3 is built from 15 residues. V gave up 1 base and J gave up 2 bases, with 12 bases separating them. Germline loops: CDR1 MGHRA, CDR2 YSYEKL. CDR3 coding DNA: TGCGCCAGCAGCCAAGGGTCGCAACAAACCTACGAGCAGTACTTC. Protein sequence: CASSQGSQQTYEQYF.